This entry lists 7 T cell receptor beta chains sequenced from one sample in a study of blood T cell repertoires in COVID-19. Clones were read by immunoSEQ multiplex PCR, and TCRdb kept only the in-frame ones, dropping some. This sample carries roughly 60,000 clones, more than 85% of them seen once, and the ten largest clones take about 4.5%. Sequencing input: peripheral blood. These receptors were obtained from a man in his fifties or sixties with active COVID-19.

The chain combines TRBV24-1 with TRBJ2-1; the match to TRBD1 covers 7 bases. Germline lookup yields CDR1 KGHDR and CDR2 SFDVKD. This CDR3 contains 14 residues. The V segment lost 4 bases and the J segment 5 bases; nucleotides outside the gene matches: 4. CDR3 bases: TGTGCCACCAGTGAACCGGGACAGCACAATGAGCAGTTCTTC. Protein product: CATSEPGQHNEQFF.

J is TRBJ1-5 and V is TRBV5-4; the D gene is possibly TRBD1 (6 bases). Germline CDR1 SGHNT, CDR2 YYREEE (reference sequence). This CDR3 comprises 14 residues. The ends were cut back, 4 bases at V and 5 bases at J, with 13 bases in the middle. The CDR3 sequence is CASSVGGLDQPQHF. CDR3 bases: TGTGCCAGCAGCGTGGGGGGGCTTGATCAGCCCCAGCATTTT.

This chain uses TRBV28 with TRBJ1-2; 9 bases agree with TRBD1. This CDR3 is built from 15 residues. V was pared by 2 bases and J by 7 bases, with 8 bases of the junction left unmatched. CDR1 MDHEN and CDR2 SYDVKM come from the germline V gene. The CDR3 protein is CASSLNPGQGRGYTF. CDR3 DNA: TGTGCCAGCAGTTTAAATCCGGGACAGGGTCGTGGCTACACCTTC.

This chain's CDR3 is CASSLGTGGRETQYF. The CDR3 DNA reads TGTGCCAGCAGCTTAGGAACAGGGGGAAGAGAGACCCAGTACTTC. This chain connects TRBV7-6 to TRBJ2-5, with TRBD1 matching 8 bases. Losses at the gene ends were 1 base for V and 4 bases for J; bases not matched to a gene: 5. CDR3 length: 15 residues. Germline CDR1 SGHVS, CDR2 FNYEAQ.

This clone occurred a few times. CDR3 sequence: CASSLGSLATEAFF. In nucleotides, the CDR3 is TGTGCCAGCAGTTTAGGGAGTTTAGCTACTGAAGCTTTCTTT. This rearrangement joins TRBV27 to TRBJ1-1; no clear D. The V gene's germline CDR1 is MNHEY and CDR2 SMNVEV (reference sequence). V lost 2 bases to trimming and J lost 5 bases, with 12 bases between them. This CDR3 has 14 residues.

By share of the sample, this clone is medium-sized. The gene calls are TRBV2 and TRBJ2-7; 9 bases are a match to TRBD2. The germline V gene encodes CDR1 SNHLY and CDR2 FYNNEI. V dropped 2 bases and J dropped 5; count of bases not matched to a gene: 4. The CDR3 has 14 amino acids. In nucleotides, the CDR3 is TGTGCCAGCAGTGAAAGCGGGAGGACCCACGAGCAGTACTTC. This translates into CASSESGRTHEQYF.

The chain is built from TRBV11-3 and TRBJ2-1; D not resolved. CDR3 length equals 15 residues. Trimming removed 6 bases from V and 4 bases from J, with 16 bases in between. Germline V gene data show CDR1 as SGHNT and CDR2 as YENEEA. CDR3 residues: CASRGFRDKYNEQFF. The CDR3 region has the DNA TGTGCCAGCAGGGGCTTCCGAGATAAATACAATGAGCAGTTCTTC.